This paragraph covers one TCR beta chain sequence. The sample belongs to a study of blood T cell repertoires in COVID-19. Overall study context: PBMCs, B-cell-depleted T cells, or T cells were the source of the cDNA or gDNA that made up the material.

Germline values: CDR1 SGHRS, CDR2 YFSETQ. CDR3 size: 14 residues. Trimming cost V 7 bases and J 7 bases, with 17 bases left between them. Assay: immunoSEQ multiplex PCR; the TCRdb copy retains only in-frame clones and omits some. Of about 70,000 clones in the sample, about 88% were seen once. This clonotype originated in a human donor in a cohort sampled during active COVID-19. The sample comprised peripheral blood. The chain is built from TRBV5-1 and TRBJ2-2; D gene uncertain. The CDR3 loop reads CASRRGSEFGELFF. The CDR3 DNA reads TGCGCCAGCCGTCGTGGTAGTGAGTTCGGGGAGCTGTTTTTT.